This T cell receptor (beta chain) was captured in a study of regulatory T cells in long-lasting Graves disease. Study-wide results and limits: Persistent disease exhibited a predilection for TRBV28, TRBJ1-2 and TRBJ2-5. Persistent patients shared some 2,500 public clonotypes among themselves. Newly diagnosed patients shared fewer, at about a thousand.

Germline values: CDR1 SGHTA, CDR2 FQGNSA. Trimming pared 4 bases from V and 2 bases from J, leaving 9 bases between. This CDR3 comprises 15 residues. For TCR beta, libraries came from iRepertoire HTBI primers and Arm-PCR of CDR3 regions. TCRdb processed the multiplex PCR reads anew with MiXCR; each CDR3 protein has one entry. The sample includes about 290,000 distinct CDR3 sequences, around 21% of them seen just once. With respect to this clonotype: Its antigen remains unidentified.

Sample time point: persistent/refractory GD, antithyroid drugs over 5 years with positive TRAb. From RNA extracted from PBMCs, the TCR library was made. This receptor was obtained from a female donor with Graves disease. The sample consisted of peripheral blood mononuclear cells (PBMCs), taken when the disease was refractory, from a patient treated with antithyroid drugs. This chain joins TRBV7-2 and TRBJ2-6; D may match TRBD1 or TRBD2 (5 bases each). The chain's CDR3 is CASSSQGPGANVLTF. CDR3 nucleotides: TGTGCCAGCAGCTCCCAGGGACCTGGGGCCAACGTCCTGACTTTC. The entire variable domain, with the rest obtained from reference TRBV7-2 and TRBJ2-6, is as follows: GAGVSQSPSNKVTEKGKDVELRCDPISGHTALYWYRQSLGQGLEFLIYFQGNSAPDKSGLPSDRFSAERTGGSVSTLTIQRTQQEDSAVYLCASSSQGPGANVLTFGAGSRLTVL.